These 4 T cell receptor beta chains were sequenced from one sample in a study of OX40 agonist ivuxolimab in advanced cancers. Only in-frame clones appear in the TCRdb table, and some are missing; sequencing was by immunoSEQ multiplex PCR. The sample contains approximately 48,000 clones, about 77% of which appear only once. Sequenced material: CD4+ or CD8+ T cells sorted from blood, taken in a trial of the OX40 agonist ivuxolimab. These receptors originate from an adult with an advanced solid tumor such as melanoma, head and neck, liver or kidney cancer.

The rearrangement uses TRBV7-3 and TRBJ1-1; TRBD1 is a possible D gene (6 bases). Trimming removed 5 bases at V and 10 bases at J, with 23 bases between. This CDR3 is built from 15 residues. Germline CDR1 and CDR2: SGHTA and FQGTGA. CDR3 coding DNA: TGTGCCAGCAGCCCGAACGACAGGTTCCTAGGTGTAGCTTTCTTT. It codes for CASSPNDRFLGVAFF.

The chain links TRBV28 to TRBJ1-2; 7 nucleotides agree with TRBD1. The junction had 21 bases not matched to a gene; V was cut back by 6 bases and J by 5 bases. Germline CDR1 and CDR2: MDHEN and SYDVKM. The CDR3 is made up of 18 amino acids. CDR3 in amino acids: CASSGTTPGTDLLYGYTF. The CDR3 nucleotides are TGTGCCAGCAGCGGGACGACCCCCGGGACAGACCTTCTTTATGGCTACACCTTC.

The rearrangement uses TRBV6-6 and TRBJ1-6; no reliable D call. V was trimmed by 5 bases and J by 9 bases, leaving 11 bases between them. Germline V gene lookup returns CDR1 MNHNY and CDR2 SVGAGI (reference sequence). This CDR3 comprises 13 residues. The CDR3 nucleotides read TGTGCCAGCAGTATCGAGGGCGTTTCACCCCTCCACTTT. Encoded protein: CASSIEGVSPLHF.

V usage is TRBV7-9 and J usage is TRBJ2-7; 8 bases map to TRBD2. The CDR3 is 15 amino acids. Germline V gene lookup returns CDR1 SEHNR and CDR2 FQNEAQ (reference sequence). V lost 2 bases to trimming and J lost 1 base; unmatched junction nucleotides: 4. CDR3 region: CASSLTSGTSYEQYF. The CDR3 nucleotides read TGTGCCAGCAGCTTAACTAGCGGTACTTCCTACGAGCAGTACTTC. Full variable domain (remainder filled in from reference TRBV7-9 and TRBJ2-7): DTGVSQNPRHKITKRGQNVTFRCDPISEHNRLYWYRQTLGQGPEFLTYFQNEAQLEKSRLLSDRFSAERPKGSFSTLEIQRTEQGDSAMYLCASSLTSGTSYEQYFGPGTRLTVT.